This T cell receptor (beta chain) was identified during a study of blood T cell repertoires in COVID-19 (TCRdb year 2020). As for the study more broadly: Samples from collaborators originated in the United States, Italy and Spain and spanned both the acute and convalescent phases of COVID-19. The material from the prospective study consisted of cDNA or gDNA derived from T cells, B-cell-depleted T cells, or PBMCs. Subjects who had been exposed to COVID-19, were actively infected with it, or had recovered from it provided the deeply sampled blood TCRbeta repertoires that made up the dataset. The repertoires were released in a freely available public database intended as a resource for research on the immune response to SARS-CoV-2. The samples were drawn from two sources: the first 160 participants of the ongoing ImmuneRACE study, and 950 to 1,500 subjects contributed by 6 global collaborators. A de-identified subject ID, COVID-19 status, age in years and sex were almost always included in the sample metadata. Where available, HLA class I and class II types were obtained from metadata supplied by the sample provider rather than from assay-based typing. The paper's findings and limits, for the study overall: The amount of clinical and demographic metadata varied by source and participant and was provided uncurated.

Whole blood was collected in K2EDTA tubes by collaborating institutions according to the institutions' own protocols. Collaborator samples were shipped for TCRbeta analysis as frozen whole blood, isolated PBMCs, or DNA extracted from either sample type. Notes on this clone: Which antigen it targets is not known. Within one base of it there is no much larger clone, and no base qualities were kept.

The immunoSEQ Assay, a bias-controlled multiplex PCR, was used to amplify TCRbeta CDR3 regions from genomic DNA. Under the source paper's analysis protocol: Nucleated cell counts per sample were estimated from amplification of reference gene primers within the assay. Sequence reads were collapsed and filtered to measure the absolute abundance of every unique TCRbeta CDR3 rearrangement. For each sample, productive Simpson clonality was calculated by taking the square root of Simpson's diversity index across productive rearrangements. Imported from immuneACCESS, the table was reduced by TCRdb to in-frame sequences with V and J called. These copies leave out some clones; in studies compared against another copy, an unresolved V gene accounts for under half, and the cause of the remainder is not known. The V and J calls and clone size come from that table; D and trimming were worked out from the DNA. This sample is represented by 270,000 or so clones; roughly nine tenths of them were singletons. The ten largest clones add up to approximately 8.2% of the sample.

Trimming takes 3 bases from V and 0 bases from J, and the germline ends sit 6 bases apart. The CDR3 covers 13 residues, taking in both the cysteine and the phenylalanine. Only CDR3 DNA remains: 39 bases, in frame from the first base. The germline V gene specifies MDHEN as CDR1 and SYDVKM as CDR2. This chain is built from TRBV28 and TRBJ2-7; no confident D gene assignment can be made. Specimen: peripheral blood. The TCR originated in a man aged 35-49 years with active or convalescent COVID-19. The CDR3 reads CASSFIDSYEQYF. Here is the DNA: TGTGCCAGCAGTTTTATAGACTCCTACGAGCAGTACTTC. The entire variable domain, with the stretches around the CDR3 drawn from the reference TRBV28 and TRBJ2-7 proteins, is DVKVTQSSRYLVKRTGEKVFLECVQDMDHENMFWYRQDPGLGLRLIYFSYDVKMKEKGDIPEGYSVSREKKERFSLILESASTNQTSMYLCASSFIDSYEQYFGPGTRLTVT.